The 2 T cell receptor beta chains below come from one sample, sequenced in a study of T cell responses to AZD1222 COVID-19 vaccine. TCRdb's table, derived via immunoSEQ multiplex PCR, lists solely in-frame clones and lacks some. This repertoire shows more than 80,000 clones, under 95% found once; its top ten account for roughly 20%. Sequenced here: peripheral blood, sampled on day 0 of AZD1222 vaccination. These receptors were obtained from an adult in good health.

The V and J genes are TRBV7-3 and TRBJ2-7, with 7 bases lining up with TRBD2. The CDR3 totals 13 residues. Germline assignment: CDR1 SGHTA and CDR2 FQGTGA. V gave up 5 bases and J gave up 6 bases; unmatched junction bases: 7. CDR3 nucleotides: TGTGCCAGCAGCCGGGAGGCCATTGGCGAGCAGTACTTC. Translation gives CASSREAIGEQYF.

V is TRBV18 and J is TRBJ1-6; 10 bases line up with TRBD1. Germline CDR1 is KGHSH and CDR2 is LQKENI. The CDR3 length is 12 residues. V lost 6 bases to trimming and J lost 13 bases; unmatched junction nucleotides: 3. The CDR3: CASSGTGEPLHF. CDR3 nucleotides: TGTGCCAGCTCGGGGACAGGGGAGCCCCTCCACTTT.